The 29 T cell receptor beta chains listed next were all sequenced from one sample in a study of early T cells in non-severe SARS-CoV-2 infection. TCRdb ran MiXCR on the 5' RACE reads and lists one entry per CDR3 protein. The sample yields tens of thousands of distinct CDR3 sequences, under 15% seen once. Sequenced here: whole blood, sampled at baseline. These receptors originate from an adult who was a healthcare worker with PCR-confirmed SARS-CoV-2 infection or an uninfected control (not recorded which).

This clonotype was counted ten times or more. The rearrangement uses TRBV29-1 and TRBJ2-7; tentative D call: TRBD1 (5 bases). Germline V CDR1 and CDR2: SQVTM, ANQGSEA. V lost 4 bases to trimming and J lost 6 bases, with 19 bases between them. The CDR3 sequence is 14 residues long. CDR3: CSVGRTRPPGEQYF. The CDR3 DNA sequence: TGCAGCGTTGGTCGGACACGTCCTCCGGGCGAGCAGTACTTC.

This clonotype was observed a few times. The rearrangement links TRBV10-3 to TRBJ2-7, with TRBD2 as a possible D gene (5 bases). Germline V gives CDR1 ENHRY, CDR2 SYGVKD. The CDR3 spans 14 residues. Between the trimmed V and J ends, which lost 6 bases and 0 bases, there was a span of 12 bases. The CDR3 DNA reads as TGTGCCATCAGCATTCCCGGGAACTCCTACGAGCAGTACTTC. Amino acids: CAISIPGNSYEQYF.

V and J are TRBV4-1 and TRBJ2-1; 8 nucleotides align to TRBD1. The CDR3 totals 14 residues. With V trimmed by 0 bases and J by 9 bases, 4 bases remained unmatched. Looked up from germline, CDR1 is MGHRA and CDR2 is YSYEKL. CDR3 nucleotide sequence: TGCGCCAGCAGCCAAGATGACAGGGGACGTGAGCAGTTCTTC. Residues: CASSQDDRGREQFF.

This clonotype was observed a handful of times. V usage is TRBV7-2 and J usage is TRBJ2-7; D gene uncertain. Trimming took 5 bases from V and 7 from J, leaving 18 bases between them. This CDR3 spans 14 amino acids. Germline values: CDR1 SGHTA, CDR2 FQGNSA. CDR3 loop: CASSPTVLWREQYF. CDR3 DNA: TGTGCCAGCAGCCCTACGGTCCTATGGCGAGAGCAGTACTTC.

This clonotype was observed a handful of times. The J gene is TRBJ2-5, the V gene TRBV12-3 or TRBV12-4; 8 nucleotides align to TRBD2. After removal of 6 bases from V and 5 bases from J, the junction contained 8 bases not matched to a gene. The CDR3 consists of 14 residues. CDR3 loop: CASRGLATGETQYF. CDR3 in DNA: TGTGCCAGCAGAGGACTAGCAACGGGGGAGACCCAGTACTTC.

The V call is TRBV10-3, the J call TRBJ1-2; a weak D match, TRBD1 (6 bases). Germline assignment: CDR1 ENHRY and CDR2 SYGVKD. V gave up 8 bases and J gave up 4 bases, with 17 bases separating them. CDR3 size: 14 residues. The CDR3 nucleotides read TGTGCCATCGGATCACCACAGGGTACCTATGGCTACACCTTC. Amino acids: CAIGSPQGTYGYTF.

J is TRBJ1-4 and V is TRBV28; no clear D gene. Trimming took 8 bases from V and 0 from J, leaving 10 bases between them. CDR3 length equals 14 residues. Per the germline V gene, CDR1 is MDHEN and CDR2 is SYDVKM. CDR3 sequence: CASSSPSTNEKLFF. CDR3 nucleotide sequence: TGTGCCAGCTCGAGCCCCTCAACTAATGAAAAACTGTTTTTT.

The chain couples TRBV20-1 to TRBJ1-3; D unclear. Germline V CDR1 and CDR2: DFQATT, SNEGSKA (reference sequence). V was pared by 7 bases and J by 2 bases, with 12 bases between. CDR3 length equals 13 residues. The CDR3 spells CSGRMAPGNTIYF. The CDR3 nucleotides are TGCAGTGGAAGGATGGCGCCTGGAAACACCATATATTTT.

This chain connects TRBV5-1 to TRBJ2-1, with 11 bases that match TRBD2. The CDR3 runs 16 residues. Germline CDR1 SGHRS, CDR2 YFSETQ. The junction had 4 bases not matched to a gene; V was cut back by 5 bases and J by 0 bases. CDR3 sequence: CASRSTSGSSYNEQFF. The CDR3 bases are TGCGCCAGCAGATCCACTAGCGGGAGCTCCTACAATGAGCAGTTCTTC.

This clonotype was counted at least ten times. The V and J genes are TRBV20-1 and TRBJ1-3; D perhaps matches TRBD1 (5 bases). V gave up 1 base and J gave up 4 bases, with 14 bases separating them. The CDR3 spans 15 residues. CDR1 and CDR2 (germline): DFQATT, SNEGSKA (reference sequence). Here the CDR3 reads CSARAQGESGNTIYF. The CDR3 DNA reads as TGCAGTGCTAGAGCCCAGGGAGAGTCCGGAAACACCATATATTTT.

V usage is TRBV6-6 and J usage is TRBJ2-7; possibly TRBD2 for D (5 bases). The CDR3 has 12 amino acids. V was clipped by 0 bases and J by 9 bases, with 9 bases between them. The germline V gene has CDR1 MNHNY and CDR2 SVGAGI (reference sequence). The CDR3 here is CASSYSSAGQYF. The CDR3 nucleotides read TGTGCCAGCAGTTACTCGTCGGCGGGGCAGTACTTC.

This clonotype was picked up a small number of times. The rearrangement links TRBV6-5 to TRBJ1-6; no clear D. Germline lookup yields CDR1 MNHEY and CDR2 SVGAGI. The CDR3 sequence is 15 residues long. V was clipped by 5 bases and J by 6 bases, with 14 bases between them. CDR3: CASSKTTGANSPLHF. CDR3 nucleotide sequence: TGTGCCAGCAGTAAAACGACCGGAGCTAATTCACCCCTCCACTTT.

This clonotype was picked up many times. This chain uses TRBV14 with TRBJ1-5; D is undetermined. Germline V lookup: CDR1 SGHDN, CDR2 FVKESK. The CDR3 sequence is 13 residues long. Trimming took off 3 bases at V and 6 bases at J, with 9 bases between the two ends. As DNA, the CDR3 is TGTGCCAGCAGCCAGTTTGTTAGTCAGCCCCAGCATTTT. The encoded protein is CASSQFVSQPQHF.

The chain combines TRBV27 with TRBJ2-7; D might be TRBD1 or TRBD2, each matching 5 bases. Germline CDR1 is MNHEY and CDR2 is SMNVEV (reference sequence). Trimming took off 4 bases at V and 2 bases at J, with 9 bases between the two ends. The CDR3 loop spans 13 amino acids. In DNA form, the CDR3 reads TGTGCCAGCAGTTCAGCGGACACCTACGAGCAGTACTTC. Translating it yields CASSSADTYEQYF.

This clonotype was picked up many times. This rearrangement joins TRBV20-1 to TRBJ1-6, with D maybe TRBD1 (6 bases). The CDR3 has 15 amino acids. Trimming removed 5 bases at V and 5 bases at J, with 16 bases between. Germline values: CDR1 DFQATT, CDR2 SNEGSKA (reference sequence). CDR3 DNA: TGCAGTGCTCTCTCCGAGGGGGGGAATAATTCACCCCTCCACTTT. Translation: CSALSEGGNNSPLHF.

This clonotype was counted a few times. Here the CDR3 reads CASSVASGGTYEQYF. The CDR3, as DNA: TGTGCCAGCAGCGTAGCTAGCGGGGGAACCTACGAGCAGTACTTC. This rearrangement joins TRBV9 to TRBJ2-7; 10 bases are shared with TRBD2. The CDR3 extends over 15 amino acids. V dropped 0 bases and J dropped 2; count of bases not matched to a gene: 2. Per germline, CDR1 SGDLS and CDR2 YYNGEE.

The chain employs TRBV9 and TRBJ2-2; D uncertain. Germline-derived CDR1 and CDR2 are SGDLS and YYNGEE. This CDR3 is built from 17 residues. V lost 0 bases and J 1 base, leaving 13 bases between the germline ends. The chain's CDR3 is CASSVASSVRNTGELFF. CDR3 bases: TGTGCCAGCAGCGTAGCCAGCAGCGTGAGGAACACCGGGGAGCTGTTTTTT. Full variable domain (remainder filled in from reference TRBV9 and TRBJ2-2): DSGVTQTPKHLITATGQRVTLRCSPRSGDLSVYWYQQSLDQGLQFLIQYYNGEERAKGNILERFSAQQFPDLHSELNLSSLELGDSALYFCASSVASSVRNTGELFFGEGSRLTVL.

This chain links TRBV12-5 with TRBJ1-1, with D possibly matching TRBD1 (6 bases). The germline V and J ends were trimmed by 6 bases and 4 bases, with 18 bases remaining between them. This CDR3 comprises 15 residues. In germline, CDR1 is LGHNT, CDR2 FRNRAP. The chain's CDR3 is CASGPPGQGSTEAFF. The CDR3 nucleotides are TGTGCTAGTGGCCCCCCTGGTCAGGGGAGCACTGAAGCTTTCTTT.

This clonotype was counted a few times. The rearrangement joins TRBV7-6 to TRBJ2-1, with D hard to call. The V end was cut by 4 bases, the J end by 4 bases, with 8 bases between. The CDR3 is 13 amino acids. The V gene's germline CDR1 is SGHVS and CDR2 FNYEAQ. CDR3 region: CASSSDYYNEQFF. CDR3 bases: TGTGCCAGCAGCTCGGATTATTACAATGAGCAGTTCTTC.

The CDR3 DNA is TGTGCCAGCAGCTTAGCGACAGAGAACTATGGCTACACCTTC. Translation gives CASSLATENYGYTF. The chain uses TRBV7-9 and TRBJ1-2, with D tentatively TRBD1 (5 bases). This CDR3 region has 14 residues. The V gene lost 0 bases and the J gene lost 2 bases, with 7 bases spanning the gap. From germline, CDR1 is SEHNR and CDR2 FQNEAQ (reference sequence).

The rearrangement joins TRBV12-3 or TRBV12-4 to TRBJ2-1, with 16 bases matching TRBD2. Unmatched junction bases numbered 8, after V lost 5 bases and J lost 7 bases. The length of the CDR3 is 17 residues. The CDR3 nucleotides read TGTGCCAGCAGTCCGGGACTAGCGGGAGGGCCTTTAAATGAGCAGTTCTTC. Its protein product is CASSPGLAGGPLNEQFF.

CDR3 DNA sequence: TGTGCCAGCTCACCACCTACAGGGGGCCCGGGGGAGCAGTACTTC. Translating it yields CASSPPTGGPGEQYF. V usage is TRBV18 and J usage is TRBJ2-7; 9 nucleotides align to TRBD1. The CDR3 is made up of 15 amino acids. Trimming took 0 bases from V and 7 from J; bases not matched to a gene: 7. The germline V gene has CDR1 KGHSH and CDR2 LQKENI.

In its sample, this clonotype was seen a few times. This chain's CDR3 is CAISESRQGPYEQYF. In DNA, the CDR3 is TGTGCCATCAGTGAGTCGAGACAGGGGCCCTACGAGCAGTACTTC. The rearrangement links TRBV10-3 to TRBJ2-7; 8 bases match TRBD1. J was trimmed by 2 bases and V by 0 bases; bases with no gene match: 3. Germline-derived CDR1 and CDR2 are ENHRY and SYGVKD. The CDR3 loop spans 15 amino acids.

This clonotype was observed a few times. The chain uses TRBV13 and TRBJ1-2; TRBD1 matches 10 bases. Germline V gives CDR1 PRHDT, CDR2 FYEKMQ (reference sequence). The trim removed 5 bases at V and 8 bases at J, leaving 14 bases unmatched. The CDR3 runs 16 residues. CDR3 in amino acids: CASSLKTGGIVSGYTF. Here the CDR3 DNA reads TGTGCCAGCAGCCTAAAGACAGGGGGCATAGTCAGCGGCTACACCTTC.

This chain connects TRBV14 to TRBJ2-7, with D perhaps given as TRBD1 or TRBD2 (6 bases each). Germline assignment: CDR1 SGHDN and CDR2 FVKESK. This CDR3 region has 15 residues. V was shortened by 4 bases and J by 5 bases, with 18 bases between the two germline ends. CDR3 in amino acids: CASSPSWGAQDEQYF. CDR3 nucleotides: TGTGCCAGCAGCCCTAGTTGGGGGGCGCAAGACGAGCAGTACTTC.

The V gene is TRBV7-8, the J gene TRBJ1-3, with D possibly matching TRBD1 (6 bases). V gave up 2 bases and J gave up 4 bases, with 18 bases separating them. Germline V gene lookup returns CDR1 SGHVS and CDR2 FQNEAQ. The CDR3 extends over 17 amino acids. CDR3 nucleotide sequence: TGTGCCAGCAGCTTAAGGGGGGCAGGGCAGGGAGGAAACACCATATATTTT. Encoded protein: CASSLRGAGQGGNTIYF.

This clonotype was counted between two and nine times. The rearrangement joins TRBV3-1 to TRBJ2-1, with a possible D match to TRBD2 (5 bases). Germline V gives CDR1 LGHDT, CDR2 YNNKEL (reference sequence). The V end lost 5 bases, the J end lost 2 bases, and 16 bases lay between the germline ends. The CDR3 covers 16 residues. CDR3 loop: CASSSEEGATYNEQFF. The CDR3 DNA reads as TGTGCCAGCAGCTCAGAAGAGGGAGCAACCTACAATGAGCAGTTCTTC.

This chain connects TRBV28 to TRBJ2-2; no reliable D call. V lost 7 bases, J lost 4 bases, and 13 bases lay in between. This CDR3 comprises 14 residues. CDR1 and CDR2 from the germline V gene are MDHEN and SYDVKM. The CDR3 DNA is TGTGCCAGCAATTCCCCCCCGGGCACCGGGGAGCTGTTTTTT. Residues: CASNSPPGTGELFF.

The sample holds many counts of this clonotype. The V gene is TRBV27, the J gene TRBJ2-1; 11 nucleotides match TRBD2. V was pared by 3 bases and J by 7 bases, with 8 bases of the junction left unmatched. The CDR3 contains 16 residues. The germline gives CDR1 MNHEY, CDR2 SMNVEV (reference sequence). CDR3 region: CASSLISGRAANEQFF. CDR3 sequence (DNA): TGTGCCAGCAGTTTGATTAGCGGGAGGGCCGCAAATGAGCAGTTCTTC.